Sequencing of this T cell receptor (beta chain) was carried out in a study of cytomegalovirus exposure and HLA in healthy donors. Whereas donors were nominally healthy upon sampling, unrecorded immune exposures were probable. Concerning this clone: Its antigen is not known.

Study findings and constraints: CMV serostatus was the only immune exposure information that was available. When analyzed later, a missense DCLRE1C variant was found to be linked to TCR beta V- and J-gene trimming. Sequences of the TCR beta chain were said to predict the HLA-A and HLA-B alleles of most subjects accurately.

Looked up from germline, CDR1 is KGHSH and CDR2 is LQKENI. The CDR3 consists of 16 residues. With 0 bases removed from V and 2 bases from J, the gap between germline ends came to 14 bases. PCR used 60 Vbeta primers and 13 Jbeta primers. Only in-frame clones appear in the TCRdb table, and some are missing; sequencing was by immunoSEQ multiplex PCR. The table has roughly 150,000 clones, roughly 80% seen once. The sequenced sample consisted of PBMCs. This chain connects TRBV18 to TRBJ2-7; D not resolved. This clonotype was obtained from a man aged 25-40 years in good health and CMV-seronegative. CDR3 in DNA: TGTGCCAGCTCACCACCGATCTCAGGTTACCCCTACGAGCAGTACTTC. This sequence encodes CASSPPISGYPYEQYF. Full variable domain (outside the CDR3, taken from reference TRBV18 and TRBJ2-7): NAGVMQNPRHLVRRRGQEARLRCSPMKGHSHVYWYRQLPEEGLKFMVYLQKENIIDESGMPKERFSAEFPKEGPSILRIQQVVRGDSAAYFCASSPPISGYPYEQYFGPGTRLTVT.